This is a list of T cell receptor beta chains from one sample in a study of blood T cell repertoires in COVID-19. Assay used: immunoSEQ multiplex PCR; TCRdb lists only in-frame clones, some missing. The sample lists some 99,000 clones, less than 85% occurring once. The specimen was peripheral blood. The receptors shown here come from a woman in her fifties or sixties with acute or convalescent COVID-19. The CDR3 runs from the conserved cysteine through the conserved F or W. The D gene is left open where the match is weak. Rows may omit the clone size; those that give it use once, few, many or a size class.

j_gene,abundance,v_gene,d_gene,CDR3aa,CDR3nt
TRBJ1-1,many,TRBV28,TRBD1,CASTLRGWTEAFF,TGTGCCAGCACCCTCAGGGGGTGGACTGAAGCTTTCTTT
TRBJ1-3,-,TRBV9,-,CASSVDSGGTGNTIYF,TGTGCCAGCAGCGTAGATTCAGGAGGCACTGGAAACACCATATATTTT
TRBJ1-2,-,TRBV7-2,-,CASSPTQGHLNGYTF,TGTGCCAGCAGCCCCACACAGGGCCACCTGAATGGCTACACCTTC
TRBJ2-1,-,TRBV13,-,CASSRPTRRNEQFF,TGTGCCAGCTCGAGACCCACGAGGAGGAATGAGCAGTTCTTC
TRBJ1-5,-,TRBV19,-,CASTPGRDQPPDF,TGTGCCAGTACCCCAGGCAGAGACCAGCCCCCGGATTTT
TRBJ2-7,-,TRBV5-5,-,CASSFSGVRSYEQYF,TGTGCCAGCAGCTTTTCGGGGGTTCGCTCCTACGAGCAGTACTTC
TRBJ1-5,-,TRBV6-2/TRBV6-3,-,CASSYEGADNQPQHF,TGTGCCAGCAGTTACGAAGGGGCCGACAATCAGCCCCAGCATTTT
TRBJ2-5,-,TRBV6-2/TRBV6-3,-,CASSTRETQYF,TGTGCCAGCAGTACTCGGGAGACCCAGTACTTC
TRBJ1-4,-,TRBV5-1,TRBD1,CASSLAQGVMGKGETQLFF,TGCGCCAGCAGCTTGGCGCAGGGGGTAATGGGTAAAGGTGAGACACAACTGTTTTTT
TRBJ2-2,-,TRBV19,-,CASTFAPTTTGELFF,TGTGCCAGTACGTTTGCGCCGACTACCACCGGGGAGCTGTTTTTT
TRBJ2-5,-,TRBV2,TRBD1,CASSFRQGGETQYF,TGTGCCAGCAGTTTTAGACAGGGGGGAGAGACCCAGTACTTC
TRBJ2-5,-,TRBV10-3,TRBD2,CAVRGTSGEETQYF,TGTGCCGTTCGTGGGACTAGCGGTGAAGAGACCCAGTACTTC
TRBJ1-5,few,TRBV7-2,-,CASSLGAGFLYSNQPQHF,TGTGCCAGCAGCTTAGGGGCGGGGTTCCTTTATAGCAATCAGCCCCAGCATTTT
TRBJ2-4,-,TRBV12-3/TRBV12-4,TRBD2,CASNFGGNIQYF,TGTGCCAGCAATTTCGGGGGGAACATTCAGTACTTC
TRBJ1-5,-,TRBV7-2,-,CASSLDKGQPQHF,TGTGCCAGCAGCTTAGATAAGGGGCAGCCCCAGCATTTT
TRBJ2-5,once,TRBV19,-,CASSTYRDAKEETQYF,TGTGCCAGTAGTACCTACAGGGACGCGAAAGAGGAGACCCAGTACTTC
TRBJ2-7,-,TRBV27,-,CASSLRRERKEYF,TGTGCCAGCAGTTTACGTCGGGAGAGGAAGGAGTACTTC
TRBJ1-5,-,TRBV5-1,-,CASSLDSYSNQPQHF,TGCGCCAGCAGCTTGGACAGCTATAGCAATCAGCCCCAGCATTTT
TRBJ1-1,few,TRBV9,-,CASSVALWGGEAFF,TGTGCCAGCAGCGTAGCTCTGTGGGGGGGAGAAGCTTTCTTT
TRBJ2-1,-,TRBV7-9,-,CASSFMTLNEQFF,TGTGCCAGCAGCTTCATGACTCTCAATGAGCAGTTCTTC
TRBJ2-1,-,TRBV27,-,CASSIHWTDNEQFF,TGTGCCAGCAGTATCCATTGGACAGACAATGAGCAGTTCTTC
TRBJ2-5,-,TRBV27,TRBD2,CASSAGVETQYF,TGTGCCAGCAGTGCGGGAGTAGAGACCCAGTACTTC
TRBJ1-4,-,TRBV21-1,-,CASSKKPPTGVNEKLFF,TGTGCCAGCAGCAAAAAACCCCCCACAGGGGTGAACGAAAAACTGTTTTTT
TRBJ1-4,-,TRBV3-1/TRBV3-2,TRBD1,CASSQDRGTGVNEKLFF,TGTGCCAGCAGCCAAGATAGGGGGACAGGGGTAAATGAAAAACTGTTTTTT
TRBJ1-4,-,TRBV5-5,TRBD1,CASSSTGTAPEKLFF,TGTGCCAGCAGCTCGACCGGGACAGCTCCTGAAAAACTGTTTTTT
TRBJ2-7,-,TRBV6-5,TRBD1,CASSPQDRGAYEQYF,TGTGCCAGCAGCCCACAGGACAGGGGTGCCTACGAGCAGTACTTC
TRBJ1-1,-,TRBV5-6,TRBD1,CASSTGGPALHTEAFF,TGTGCCAGCAGCACAGGGGGCCCAGCTTTGCATACTGAAGCTTTCTTT
TRBJ1-1,-,TRBV7-9,-,CASSLAPDSMNTEAFF,TGTGCCAGCAGCTTAGCCCCGGACAGCATGAACACTGAAGCTTTCTTT
TRBJ1-2,-,TRBV18,TRBD1,CASSTRDRATSDGYTF,TGTGCCAGCTCAACTAGGGACAGGGCTACATCGGATGGCTACACCTTC
TRBJ2-1,-,TRBV5-5,TRBD1,CASNPGTVNYNEQFF,TGTGCCAGCAACCCCGGGACAGTAAACTACAATGAGCAGTTCTTC
TRBJ2-3,-,TRBV5-5,-,CASSPDSNTQYF,TGTGCCAGCAGCCCCGACAGTAATACGCAGTATTTT
TRBJ1-2,-,TRBV18,-,CASSEGANYGYTF,TGTGCCAGCTCTGAGGGTGCTAACTATGGCTACACCTTC
TRBJ2-5,once,TRBV19,-,CASSLTVYQETQYF,TGTGCCAGTAGCCTTACAGTGTACCAAGAGACCCAGTACTTC
TRBJ2-3,few,TRBV24-1,TRBD2,CATSDSGRGDTQYF,TGTGCCACCTCAGACAGCGGGAGGGGTGATACGCAGTATTTT
TRBJ2-7,-,TRBV6-6,TRBD1,CASRDRDRLHYEQYF,TGTGCCAGCAGGGACAGGGACAGGCTACACTACGAGCAGTACTTC
TRBJ1-5,-,TRBV28,TRBD1,CASNDRAPQPQHF,TGTGCCAGCAACGACAGGGCGCCTCAGCCCCAGCATTTT
TRBJ1-2,-,TRBV13,-,CASSLLYGGYTF,TGTGCCAGCAGCTTACTTTACGGGGGCTACACCTTC
TRBJ2-2,-,TRBV2,TRBD2,CASETSGAGELFF,TGTGCCAGCGAGACTAGCGGCGCCGGGGAGCTGTTTTTT
TRBJ1-2,-,TRBV11-2,TRBD1,CASSPDRGAIYGYTF,TGTGCCAGCAGCCCGGACAGGGGCGCCATCTATGGCTACACCTTC
TRBJ1-4,-,TRBV3-1/TRBV3-2,-,CASSPTTEKLFF,TGTGCCAGCAGCCCCACAACCGAAAAACTGTTTTTT
TRBJ2-3,-,TRBV6-1,-,CASSEEASLAQYF,TGTGCCAGCAGTGAAGAGGCTAGCCTAGCGCAGTATTTT
TRBJ2-1,-,TRBV3-1/TRBV3-2,-,CASSQVLTGPSYNEQFF,TGTGCCAGCAGCCAAGTCCTGACAGGTCCCTCCTACAATGAGCAGTTCTTC